This passage covers 27 T cell receptor beta chains from one sample sequenced in a study of vaccination effects on CD4 cells after COVID-19. Clones were sequenced by immunoSEQ multiplex PCR, and TCRdb holds only the in-frame ones, with some missing. Altogether tens of thousands of clones are present, roughly four fifths being singletons, with the ten largest covering approximately 2%. An approximately ten-day culture period preceded the isolation of CD4+ T cells. Either the mRNA-1273 or the BNT162b2 vaccine was given to participants as two doses. Their antigens are not known. The sequenced sample was CD4+ T cells from PBMCs cultured without peptide, obtained after COVID-19 vaccination. The receptors derive from a human donor who received a COVID-19 vaccine.

The chain links TRBV24-1 to TRBJ2-2; TRBD1 matches at 10 bases. The CDR3 has 16 residues. CDR1 is KGHDR and CDR2 is SFDVKD in the germline V gene. The V and J ends lost 4 bases and 6 bases, in that order; junction bases with no gene match: 7. CDR3 sequence: CATSDSGQGTSGELFF. CDR3 bases: TGTGCCACCAGTGACTCGGGACAGGGGACGTCCGGGGAGCTGTTTTTT.

The V and J genes are TRBV6-5 and TRBJ1-5; 8 nucleotides agree with TRBD1. From germline, CDR1 is MNHEY and CDR2 SVGAGI. There are 14 residues in the CDR3. Trimming took 6 bases from V and 7 from J; bases not matched to a gene: 8. The CDR3 here is CASSSPGGGQPQHF. In nucleotides, the CDR3 is TGTGCCAGCAGCAGCCCAGGGGGCGGCCAGCCCCAGCATTTT.

The chain recombines TRBV2 with TRBJ1-5; D remains ambiguous. The V and J ends lost 3 bases and 0 bases respectively, with 12 bases between them. CDR1 is SNHLY, CDR2 FYNNEI, per germline. This CDR3 region has 16 residues. In DNA, the CDR3 is TGTGCCAGCAGTGATGTCGGATTTAATAGCAATCAGCCCCAGCATTTT. Its translation is CASSDVGFNSNQPQHF.

The chain is built from TRBV9 and TRBJ1-1, with unresolved D. The CDR3 consists of 14 residues. Germline assignment: CDR1 SGDLS and CDR2 YYNGEE. V was shortened by 0 bases and J by 1 base, with 7 bases between the two germline ends. The CDR3 spells CASSVVTGNTEAFF. The CDR3 region has the DNA TGTGCCAGCAGCGTAGTAACGGGGAACACTGAAGCTTTCTTT.

DNA for the CDR3: TGCGCCAGCAGCTTGACGACTAGCGGGACACGGGAGCTGTTTTTT. Its protein is CASSLTTSGTRELFF. The V call is TRBV5-1, the J call TRBJ2-2; 11 bases match TRBD2. J lost 9 bases, V lost 1 base, and 5 bases had no gene match. Germline-derived CDR1 and CDR2 are SGHRS and YFSETQ. There are 15 residues in the CDR3.

This clone was detected a few times. The chain is built from TRBV2 and TRBJ2-7, with 7 bases lining up with TRBD1. V gave up 5 bases and J gave up 3 bases; unmatched junction bases: 4. The CDR3 is 13 residues long. The V gene's germline CDR1 is SNHLY and CDR2 FYNNEI. The CDR3: CASSWAGGYEQYV. The CDR3 nucleotides read TGTGCCAGCAGTTGGGCAGGGGGCTACGAGCAGTACGTC.

Here the CDR3 reads CASSIGAGNQETQYF. CDR3 in DNA: TGTGCCAGCAGCATAGGAGCCGGGAACCAAGAGACCCAGTACTTC. The J gene is TRBJ2-5, the V gene TRBV7-3; D is possibly TRBD2 (5 bases). The CDR3 totals 15 residues. V shed 5 bases and J shed 0 bases, with 13 bases lying between them. The V gene's germline CDR1 is SGHTA and CDR2 FQGTGA.

The chain uses TRBV30 and TRBJ1-1; D unclear. The CDR3 consists of 13 residues. Germline lookup yields CDR1 GTSNPN and CDR2 SVGIG (reference sequence). V was clipped by 5 bases and J by 0 bases, with 10 bases between them. The CDR3 loop reads CAWGGRLNTEAFF. In nucleotides, the CDR3 is TGTGCCTGGGGAGGACGGTTGAACACTGAAGCTTTCTTT.

V usage is TRBV30 and J usage is TRBJ2-6; D is uncertain. The ends were cut back, 8 bases at V and 2 bases at J, with 10 bases in the middle. Germline V gives CDR1 GTSNPN, CDR2 SVGIG (reference sequence). CDR3 length: 13 residues. In nucleotides, the CDR3 is TGTGCCAGATTCACCGCTGGGGCCAACGTCCTGACTTTC. It translates to CARFTAGANVLTF.

This clone occurred a few times. This chain joins TRBV27 and TRBJ1-5; perhaps TRBD1 as D (6 bases). This CDR3 comprises 14 residues. Germline V CDR1 and CDR2: MNHEY, SMNVEV (reference sequence). Trimming removed 8 bases from V and 3 bases from J, with 14 bases in between. CDR3 sequence reads: CASRPGQFNQPQHF. CDR3 DNA sequence: TGTGCCAGCCGCCCAGGACAGTTCAATCAGCCCCAGCATTTT.

The chain has TRBV5-1 and TRBJ2-7; 10 positions match TRBD1. With 5 bases clipped from V and 6 bases from J, the junction kept 5 bases outside the gene matches. Germline-derived CDR1 and CDR2 are SGHRS and YFSETQ. This CDR3 is 13 amino acids long. Here the CDR3 DNA reads TGCGCCAGCAGGGCGGGACAGGGGAGCGAGCAGTACGTC. Its protein product is CASRAGQGSEQYV.

The rearrangement links TRBV6-5 to TRBJ1-5; D gene uncertain. The CDR3 contains 13 residues. CDR1 is MNHEY and CDR2 is SVGAGI in the germline V gene. Trimming shortened V by 8 bases and J by 0 bases, and 8 bases separated the two germline ends. The CDR3 loop is CASVLNSNQPQHF. The DNA of the CDR3 is TGTGCCAGCGTTTTAAATAGCAATCAGCCCCAGCATTTT.

The J gene is TRBJ1-1, the V gene TRBV11-2, with D unclear. CDR3 length: 13 amino acids. CDR1 and CDR2 from the germline V gene are SGHAT and FQNNGV. Trimming took 3 bases from V and 2 from J, leaving 7 bases between them. CDR3: CASSFTSNTEAFF. The DNA for the CDR3 is TGTGCCAGCAGCTTTACTTCCAACACTGAAGCTTTCTTT.

This clone was found a few times. The V gene is TRBV4-3, the J gene TRBJ1-1; D gene unclear. The CDR3 totals 14 residues. V lost 3 bases to trimming and J lost 4 bases, with 12 bases between them. Per germline, CDR1 LGHNA and CDR2 YSLEER. The CDR3 region has the DNA TGCGCCAGCAGCCACCAAACAGTTGGCACTGAAGCTTTCTTT. Residues: CASSHQTVGTEAFF.

This CDR3 reads CASSSRDTLNEKLFF. As DNA, the CDR3 is TGTGCCAGTAGTTCCCGGGACACCTTAAATGAAAAACTGTTTTTT. The V gene is TRBV19, the J gene TRBJ1-4; D is perhaps TRBD1 (6 bases). This CDR3 comprises 15 residues. Between the trimmed V and J ends, which lost 5 bases and 5 bases, there was a span of 15 bases. Germline V gives CDR1 LNHDA, CDR2 SQIVND (reference sequence).

V is TRBV12-1 and J is TRBJ2-1; the table's D call TRBD1 went unverified against the DNA. TRBV12-1 is listed as a pseudogene. This CDR3 has 14 residues. As DNA, the CDR3 is TGTGCCAGCAGCTTTGAAGGGACAGGAAATGAGCAGTTCTTC. Translated, it gives CASSFEGTGNEQFF.

The table lists this clone with a count of one. CDR3 protein: CASSAGTMVDSPLHF. CDR3 DNA sequence: TGTGCCAGCAGCGCCGGGACCATGGTGGATTCACCCCTCCACTTT. This chain links TRBV9 with TRBJ1-6, with D maybe TRBD1 (5 bases). This CDR3 contains 15 residues. V was pared by 3 bases and J by 8 bases, with 15 bases between. CDR1 is SGDLS, CDR2 YYNGEE, per germline.

The V gene is TRBV6-5, the J gene TRBJ1-5; D possibly corresponds to TRBD1 (6 bases). Germline CDR1 and CDR2: MNHEY and SVGAGI. Trimming removed 6 bases at V and 4 bases at J, with 13 bases between. The CDR3 length is 14 residues. As DNA, the CDR3 is TGTGCCAGCAGGGGCGGACAGCTAAATCAGCCCCAGCATTTT. The encoded protein is CASRGGQLNQPQHF.

This sequence joins TRBV29-1 and TRBJ1-2; unclear D gene. The length of the CDR3 is 12 residues. The germline V gene has CDR1 SQVTM and CDR2 ANQGSEA. The V end lost 4 bases, the J end lost 4 bases, and 10 bases lay between the germline ends. The chain's CDR3 is CSVVGGPYGYTF. CDR3 nucleotide sequence: TGCAGCGTTGTCGGCGGGCCCTATGGCTACACCTTC.

The chain employs TRBV27 and TRBJ2-2, with D possibly being TRBD2 (6 bases). Per the germline V gene, CDR1 is MNHEY and CDR2 is SMNVEV (reference sequence). V lost 2 bases, J lost 0 bases, and 7 bases lay in between. This CDR3 is 15 amino acids long. The CDR3 bases are TGTGCCAGCAGTTTAAGGGAGGCGAACACCGGGGAGCTGTTTTTT. Encoded protein: CASSLREANTGELFF.

The genes are TRBV14 and TRBJ1-4; D is ambiguous. The V and J ends lost 4 bases and 7 bases respectively, with 13 bases between them. Germline V gives CDR1 SGHDN, CDR2 FVKESK. The CDR3 runs 14 residues. The CDR3 nucleotides read TGTGCCAGCAGCCCTGCCCACTTGGGTGAAAAACTGTTTTTT. This codes for CASSPAHLGEKLFF.

The J gene is TRBJ2-2, the V gene TRBV5-1; TRBD1 might be the D (6 bases). The V gene's germline CDR1 is SGHRS and CDR2 YFSETQ. Trimming took off 4 bases at V and 6 bases at J, with 13 bases between the two ends. The length of the CDR3 is 14 residues. The DNA of the CDR3 is TGCGCCAGCAGCCCAGGGGCGATCCCCGGGGAGCTGTTTTTT. Protein sequence: CASSPGAIPGELFF.

V usage is TRBV2 and J usage is TRBJ2-2, with D uncertain. This CDR3 is 12 amino acids long. The germline V gene has CDR1 SNHLY and CDR2 FYNNEI. Trimming cost V 7 bases and J 6 bases, with 9 bases left between them. The CDR3: CASTSGPGELFF. The CDR3 region has the DNA TGTGCCAGCACTTCCGGGCCCGGGGAGCTGTTTTTT.

The CDR3: CASSLGQNLPSTNEKLFF. The DNA for the CDR3 is TGTGCCAGCAGCTTGGGACAGAACTTACCATCAACTAATGAAAAACTGTTTTTT. This chain links TRBV5-5 with TRBJ1-4; TRBD1 might be the D (5 bases). The CDR3 runs to 18 residues. Germline V CDR1 and CDR2: SGHKS, YYEKEE (reference sequence). The germline V and J ends were trimmed by 0 bases and 0 bases, with 15 bases remaining between them.

For this clone: One end of the junction does not line up with germline, which may come from a read error. V is TRBV6-9 and J is TRBJ1-1; D not resolved. Germline V gives CDR1 MNHGY, CDR2 SVAAGI. The CDR3 is made up of 9 amino acids. The CDR3 loop is CASSYRRVF. The CDR3 DNA reads as TGTGCCAGCAGTTATCGCAGAGTCTTT.

DNA for the CDR3: TGTGCCTGGACCCGGGACAGCAATCAGCCCCAGCATTTT. Translated, it gives CAWTRDSNQPQHF. The chain employs TRBV30 and TRBJ1-5; a weak D match, TRBD1 (5 bases). The V end was cut by 4 bases, the J end by 1 base, with 8 bases between. Germline V gene sequence: CDR1 GTSNPN, CDR2 SVGIG (reference sequence). The CDR3 has 13 amino acids.

The chain carries TRBV9 and TRBJ1-2, with D hard to call. With 0 bases removed from V and 4 bases from J, the gap between germline ends came to 4 bases. This CDR3 has 12 amino acids. Germline loops: CDR1 SGDLS, CDR2 YYNGEE. CDR3 bases: TGTGCCAGCAGCGTAGAGGGCTATGGCTACACCTTC. Amino acid sequence: CASSVEGYGYTF. Full variable domain (outside the CDR3, taken from reference TRBV9 and TRBJ1-2): DSGVTQTPKHLITATGQRVTLRCSPRSGDLSVYWYQQSLDQGLQFLIQYYNGEERAKGNILERFSAQQFPDLHSELNLSSLELGDSALYFCASSVEGYGYTFGSGTRLTVV.